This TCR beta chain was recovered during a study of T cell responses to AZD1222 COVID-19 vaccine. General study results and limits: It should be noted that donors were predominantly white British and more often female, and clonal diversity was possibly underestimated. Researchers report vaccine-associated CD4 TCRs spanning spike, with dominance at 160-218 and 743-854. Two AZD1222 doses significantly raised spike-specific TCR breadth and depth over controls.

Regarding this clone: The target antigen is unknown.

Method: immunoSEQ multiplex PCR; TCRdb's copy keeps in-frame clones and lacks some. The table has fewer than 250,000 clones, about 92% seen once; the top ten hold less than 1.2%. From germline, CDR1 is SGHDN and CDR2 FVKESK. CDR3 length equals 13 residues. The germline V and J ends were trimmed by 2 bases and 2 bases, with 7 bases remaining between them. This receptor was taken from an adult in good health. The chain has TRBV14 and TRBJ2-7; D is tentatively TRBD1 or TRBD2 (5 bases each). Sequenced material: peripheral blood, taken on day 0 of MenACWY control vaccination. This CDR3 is CASSQQGPYEQYF. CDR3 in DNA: TGTGCCAGCAGCCAACAGGGACCCTACGAGCAGTACTTC.